The rows below give T cell receptor beta chains drawn from one sample of a study of control samples from healthy donors and cancer patients. Libraries were prepared by immunoSEQ multiplex PCR; TCRdb keeps only in-frame clonotypes and omits some of them. The top ten hold about an eighth of the sample, which has over 200,000 clones, approximately 80% seen once. Sample: PBMCs. These TCRs come from an older woman with lung cancer. Each CDR3 is given with its conserved first and last residue. Each record gives: J gene, clone size, V gene, D gene, CDR3 DNA, CDR3 protein. A D gene is named only where the DNA matches it firmly. Clone size, where shown, is once, few, many, or a class for clones that have expanded.

>TRBJ1-3|few|TRBV19|-
TGTGCCAGTAGTCCTTCGGGGGCAGGGAGCACCATATATTTT
CASSPSGAGSTIYF
>TRBJ2-2|-|TRBV5-1|-
TGCGCCAGCAGCTTGGCCCCAGGGTCCGGGGAGCTGTTTTTT
CASSLAPGSGELFF
>TRBJ2-5|-|TRBV2|-
TGTGCCAGCAGCGGGGAAGGAGGAGAGACCCAGTACTTC
CASSGEGGETQYF
>TRBJ2-1|-|TRBV24-1|TRBD2
TGTGCCACCAGTGATCATAAAAGCGGGAGTGGCAATGAGCAGTTCTTC
CATSDHKSGSGNEQFF
>TRBJ1-1|-|TRBV6-5|-
TGTGCCAGCAGTTTTCGACAGGCGCTTGAAGCTTTCTTT
CASSFRQALEAFF
>TRBJ2-1|-|TRBV14|TRBD2
TGTGCCAGCAGCCAAGTGAGACTAGCGGGAGGCCATGAGCAGTTCTTC
CASSQVRLAGGHEQFF
>TRBJ2-3|-|TRBV3-1/TRBV3-2|-
TGTGCCAGCAGCCCTTTTGTACCCACAAATACGCAGTATTTT
CASSPFVPTNTQYF
>TRBJ1-2|-|TRBV6-5|-
TGTGCCAGCAGACAACAGGATAACTATGGCTACACCTTC
CASRQQDNYGYTF
>TRBJ2-2|-|TRBV24-1|-
TGTGCCACCAGTGATCGTGCCACCGGGGAGCTGTTTTTT
CATSDRATGELFF
>TRBJ2-7|-|TRBV18|TRBD1
TGTGCCAGCTCACCCACAGGGGGCTACGAGCAGTACTTC
CASSPTGGYEQYF
>TRBJ1-1|-|TRBV5-5|-
TGTGCCAGCAGCTTCAACAGGGCCACTGAAGCTTTCTTT
CASSFNRATEAFF
>TRBJ1-1|-|TRBV19|TRBD1
TGTGCCAGTACCCCCGGACAGGGGGCTACTGAAGCTTTCTTT
CASTPGQGATEAFF
>TRBJ1-2|-|TRBV25-1|-
TGTGCCAGCAGTAGGCCGGGAGAAACTTATGGCTACACCTTC
CASSRPGETYGYTF
>TRBJ2-2|-|TRBV2|-
TGTGCCAGCAGAAGGGGGTCTGGCGGGGAGCTGTTTTTT
CASRRGSGGELFF
>TRBJ2-7|few|TRBV6-1|TRBD2
TGTGCCAGCAGTGAAGGACTAGCGGGCTCCTACGAGCAGTACTTC
CASSEGLAGSYEQYF
>TRBJ2-1|once|TRBV28|-
TGTGCCAGCAGTTTCGCAGGGAATAGATGGTTCTTC
CASSFAGNRWFF
>TRBJ1-1|-|TRBV5-1|-
TGCGCCAGCAGCTTGGTTTATTCAGGGATCACTGAAGCTTTCTTT
CASSLVYSGITEAFF
>TRBJ2-3|-|TRBV19|TRBD1
TGTGCCAGTAGTATTTTGGGGACAGGGTCTCAAGATACGCAGTATTTT
CASSILGTGSQDTQYF
>TRBJ2-6|-|TRBV6-5|-
TGTGCCAGCAGCCCATTGGGTGCTGGGACCAACGTCCTGACTTTC
CASSPLGAGTNVLTF
>TRBJ1-1|-|TRBV5-4|-
TGTGCCAGCAGCTTGGATCGGGGTGAAGCTTTCTTT
CASSLDRGEAFF
>TRBJ2-5|-|TRBV2|-
TGTGCCAGCAGTCCAGTTCTTCGGTCAGGCGGGACCCGGGACGGAGAGACCCAGTACTTC
CASSPVLRSGGTRDGETQYF
>TRBJ1-2|-|TRBV30|-
TGTGCCTGGACGCAGGGGAACTATGGCTACACCTTC
CAWTQGNYGYTF